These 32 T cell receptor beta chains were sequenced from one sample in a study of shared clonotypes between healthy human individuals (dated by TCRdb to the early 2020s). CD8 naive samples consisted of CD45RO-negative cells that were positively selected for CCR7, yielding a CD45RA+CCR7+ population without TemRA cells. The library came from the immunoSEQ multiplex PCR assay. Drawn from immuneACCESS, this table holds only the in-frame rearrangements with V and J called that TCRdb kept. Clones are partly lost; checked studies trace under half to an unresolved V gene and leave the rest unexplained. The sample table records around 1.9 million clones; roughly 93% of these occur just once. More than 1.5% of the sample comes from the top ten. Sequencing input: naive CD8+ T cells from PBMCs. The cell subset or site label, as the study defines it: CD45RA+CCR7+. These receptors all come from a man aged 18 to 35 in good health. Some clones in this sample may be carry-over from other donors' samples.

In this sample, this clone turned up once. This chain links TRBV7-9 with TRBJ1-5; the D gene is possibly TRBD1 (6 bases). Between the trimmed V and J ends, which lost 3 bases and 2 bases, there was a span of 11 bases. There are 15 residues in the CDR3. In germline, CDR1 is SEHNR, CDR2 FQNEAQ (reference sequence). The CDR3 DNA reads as TGTGCCAGCAGCTTCGGGGGGGCAGGCAATCAGCCCCAGCATTTT. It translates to CASSFGGAGNQPQHF. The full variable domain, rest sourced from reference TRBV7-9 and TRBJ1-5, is DTGVSQNPRHKITKRGQNVTFRCDPISEHNRLYWYRQTLGQGPEFLTYFQNEAQLEKSRLLSDRFSAERPKGSFSTLEIQRTEQGDSAMYLCASSFGGAGNQPQHFGDGTRLSIL.

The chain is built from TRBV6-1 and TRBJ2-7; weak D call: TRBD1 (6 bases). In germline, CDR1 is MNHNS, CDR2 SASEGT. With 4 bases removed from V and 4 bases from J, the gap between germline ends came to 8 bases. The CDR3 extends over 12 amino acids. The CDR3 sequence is CASSATGYEQYF. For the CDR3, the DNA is TGTGCCAGCAGTGCGACAGGTTACGAGCAGTACTTC.

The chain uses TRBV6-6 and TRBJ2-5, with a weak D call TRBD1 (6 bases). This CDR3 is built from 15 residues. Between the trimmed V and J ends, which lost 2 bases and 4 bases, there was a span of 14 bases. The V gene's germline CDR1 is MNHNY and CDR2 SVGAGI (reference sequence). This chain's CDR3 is CASSYLQGKGETQYF. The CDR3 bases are TGTGCCAGCAGTTACCTACAGGGTAAAGGAGAGACCCAGTACTTC.

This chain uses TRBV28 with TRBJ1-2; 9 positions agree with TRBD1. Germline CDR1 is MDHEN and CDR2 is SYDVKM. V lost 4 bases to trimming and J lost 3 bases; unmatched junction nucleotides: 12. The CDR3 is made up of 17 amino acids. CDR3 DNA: TGTGCCAGCAGTTCCATCCTCAGGGACAGGGCCTACTATGGCTACACCTTC. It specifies CASSSILRDRAYYGYTF.

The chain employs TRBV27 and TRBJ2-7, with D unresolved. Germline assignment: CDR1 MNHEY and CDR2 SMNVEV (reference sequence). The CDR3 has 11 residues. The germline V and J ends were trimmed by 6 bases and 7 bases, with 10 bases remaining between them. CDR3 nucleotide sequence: TGTGCCAGCAGGGGTCTTGATGAGCAGTACTTC. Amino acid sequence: CASRGLDEQYF.

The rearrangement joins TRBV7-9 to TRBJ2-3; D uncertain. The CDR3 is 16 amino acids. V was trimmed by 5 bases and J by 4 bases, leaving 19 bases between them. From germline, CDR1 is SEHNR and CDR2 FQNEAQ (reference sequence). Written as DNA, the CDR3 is TGTGCCAGCAGCGATGAAGGGTGGGGTGGAGCAGATACGCAGTATTTT. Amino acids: CASSDEGWGGADTQYF.

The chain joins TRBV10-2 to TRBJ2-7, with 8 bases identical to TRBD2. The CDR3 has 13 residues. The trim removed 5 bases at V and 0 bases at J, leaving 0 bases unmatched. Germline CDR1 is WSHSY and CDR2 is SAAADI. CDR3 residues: CASSSGSSYEQYF. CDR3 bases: TGCGCCAGCAGTAGCGGGAGCTCCTACGAGCAGTACTTC.

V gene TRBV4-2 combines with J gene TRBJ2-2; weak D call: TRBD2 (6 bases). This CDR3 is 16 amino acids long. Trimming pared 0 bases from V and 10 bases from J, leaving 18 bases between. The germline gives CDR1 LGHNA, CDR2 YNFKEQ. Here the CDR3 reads CASSQDSEGRIKELFF. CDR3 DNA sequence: TGTGCCAGCAGCCAAGATTCTGAGGGGAGGATTAAGGAGCTGTTTTTT.

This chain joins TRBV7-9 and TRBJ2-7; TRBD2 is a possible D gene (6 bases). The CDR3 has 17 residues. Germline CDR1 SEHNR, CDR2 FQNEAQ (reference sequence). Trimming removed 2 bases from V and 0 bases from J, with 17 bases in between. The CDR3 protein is CASSLTKGGISSYEQYF. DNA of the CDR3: TGTGCCAGCAGCTTAACTAAGGGAGGTATTAGCTCCTACGAGCAGTACTTC.

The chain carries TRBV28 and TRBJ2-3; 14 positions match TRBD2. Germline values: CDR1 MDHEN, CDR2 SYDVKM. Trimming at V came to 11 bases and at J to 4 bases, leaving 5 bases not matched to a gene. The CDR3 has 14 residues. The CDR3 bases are TGTGCCGGGACTAGCGGGAGCGCGGCAGATACGCAGTATTTT. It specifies CAGTSGSAADTQYF. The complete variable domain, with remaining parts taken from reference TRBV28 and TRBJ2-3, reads DVKVTQSSRYLVKRTGEKVFLECVQDMDHENMFWYRQDPGLGLRLIYFSYDVKMKEKGDIPEGYSVSREKKERFSLILESASTNQTSMYLCAGTSGSAADTQYFGPGTRLTVL.

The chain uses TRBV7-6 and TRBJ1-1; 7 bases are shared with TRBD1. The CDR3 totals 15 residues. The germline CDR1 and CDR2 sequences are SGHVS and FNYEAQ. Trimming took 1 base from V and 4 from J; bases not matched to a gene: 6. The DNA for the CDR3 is TGTGCCAGCAGCTTAGACAGGGGTAGGAGCACTGAAGCTTTCTTT. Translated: CASSLDRGRSTEAFF.

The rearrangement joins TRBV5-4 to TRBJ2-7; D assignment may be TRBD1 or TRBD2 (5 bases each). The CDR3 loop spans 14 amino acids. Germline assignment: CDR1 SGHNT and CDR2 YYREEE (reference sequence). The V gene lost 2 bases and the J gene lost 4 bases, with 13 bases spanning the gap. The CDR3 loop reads CASSLEGPEYEQYF. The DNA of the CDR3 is TGTGCCAGCAGCTTAGAGGGGCCGGAGTACGAGCAGTACTTC.

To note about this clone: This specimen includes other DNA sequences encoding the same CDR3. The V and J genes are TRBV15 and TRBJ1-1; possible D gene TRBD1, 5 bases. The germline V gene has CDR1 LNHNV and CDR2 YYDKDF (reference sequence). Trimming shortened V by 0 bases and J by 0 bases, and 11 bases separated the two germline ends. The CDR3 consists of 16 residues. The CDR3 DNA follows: TGTGCCACCAGCAGAGACCGGGACCGGTTGAACACTGAAGCTTTCTTT. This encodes CATSRDRDRLNTEAFF.

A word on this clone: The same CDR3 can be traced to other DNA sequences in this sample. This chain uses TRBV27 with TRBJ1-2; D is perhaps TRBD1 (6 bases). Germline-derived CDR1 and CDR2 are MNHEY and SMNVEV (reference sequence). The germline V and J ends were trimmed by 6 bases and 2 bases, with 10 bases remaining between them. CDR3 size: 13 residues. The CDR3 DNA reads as TGTGCCAGCAGCCGGACAGCAAACTATGGCTACACCTTC. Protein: CASSRTANYGYTF.

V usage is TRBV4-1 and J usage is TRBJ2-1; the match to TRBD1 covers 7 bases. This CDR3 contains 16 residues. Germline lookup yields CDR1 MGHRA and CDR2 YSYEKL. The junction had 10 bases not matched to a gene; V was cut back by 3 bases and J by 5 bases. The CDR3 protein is CASSQATGWPDNEQFF. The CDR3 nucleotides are TGCGCCAGCAGCCAGGCGACAGGGTGGCCAGACAATGAGCAGTTCTTC.

CDR3 bases: TGTGCCAGCGGGAAGGGTAACCAGCCCCAGCATTTT. Translated, it gives CASGKGNQPQHF. The chain uses TRBV27 and TRBJ1-5, with D unclear. This CDR3 has 12 residues. Per germline, CDR1 MNHEY and CDR2 SMNVEV (reference sequence). The V end was cut by 8 bases, the J end by 7 bases, with 12 bases between.

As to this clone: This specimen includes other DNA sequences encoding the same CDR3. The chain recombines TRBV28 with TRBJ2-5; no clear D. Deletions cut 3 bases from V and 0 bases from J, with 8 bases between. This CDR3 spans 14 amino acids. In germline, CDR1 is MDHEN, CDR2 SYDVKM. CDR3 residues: CASSFRLDQETQYF. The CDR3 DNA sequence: TGTGCCAGCAGTTTTCGGCTAGACCAAGAGACCCAGTACTTC.

CDR3 region: CASSQSGGSEANEQFF. The CDR3 region has the DNA TGTGCCAGCAGCCAAAGCGGCGGGAGCGAGGCCAATGAGCAGTTCTTC. This chain links TRBV11-3 with TRBJ2-1; 7 nucleotides agree with TRBD2. The CDR3 length is 16 residues. J lost 6 bases, V lost 5 bases, and 13 bases had no gene match. Per the germline V gene, CDR1 is SGHNT and CDR2 is YENEEA.

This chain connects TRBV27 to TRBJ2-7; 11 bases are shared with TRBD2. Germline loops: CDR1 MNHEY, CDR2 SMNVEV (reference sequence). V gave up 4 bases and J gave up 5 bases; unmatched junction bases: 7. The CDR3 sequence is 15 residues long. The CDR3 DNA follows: TGTGCCAGCAGTTCCGAAGGGACTAGCGGCCACGAGCAGTACTTC. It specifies CASSSEGTSGHEQYF.

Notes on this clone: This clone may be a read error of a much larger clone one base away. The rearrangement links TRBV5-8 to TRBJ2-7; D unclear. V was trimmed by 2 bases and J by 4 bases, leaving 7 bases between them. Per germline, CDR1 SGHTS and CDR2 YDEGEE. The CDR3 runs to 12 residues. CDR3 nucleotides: TGTGCCAGCAGCTTAAGGGCGTACGAGCAGTACTTC. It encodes CASSLRAYEQYF.

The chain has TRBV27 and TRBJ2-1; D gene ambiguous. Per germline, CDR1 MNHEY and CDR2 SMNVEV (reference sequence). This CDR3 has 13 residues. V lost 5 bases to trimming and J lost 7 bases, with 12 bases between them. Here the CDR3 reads CASSPMLVNEQFF. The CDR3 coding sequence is TGTGCCAGCAGTCCAATGCTAGTAAATGAGCAGTTCTTC.

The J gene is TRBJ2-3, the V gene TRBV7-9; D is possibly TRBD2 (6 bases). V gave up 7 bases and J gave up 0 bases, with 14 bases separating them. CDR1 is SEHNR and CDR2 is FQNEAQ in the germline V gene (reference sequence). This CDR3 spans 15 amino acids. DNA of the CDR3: TGTGCCAGCAACGAGGGGACTTCTAGCACAGATACGCAGTATTTT. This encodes CASNEGTSSTDTQYF.

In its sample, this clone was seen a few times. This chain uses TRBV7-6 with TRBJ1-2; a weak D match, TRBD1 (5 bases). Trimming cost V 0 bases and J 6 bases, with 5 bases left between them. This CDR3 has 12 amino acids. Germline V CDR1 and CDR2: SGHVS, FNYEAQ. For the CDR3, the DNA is TGTGCCAGCAGCTTAGCAGGGGATGGCTACACCTTC. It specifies CASSLAGDGYTF.

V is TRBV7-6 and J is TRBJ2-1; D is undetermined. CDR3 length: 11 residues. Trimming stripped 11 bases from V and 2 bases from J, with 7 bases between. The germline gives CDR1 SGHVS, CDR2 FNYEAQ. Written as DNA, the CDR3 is TGTGCCGCAAGAGCCTACAATGAGCAGTTCTTC. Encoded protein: CAARAYNEQFF.

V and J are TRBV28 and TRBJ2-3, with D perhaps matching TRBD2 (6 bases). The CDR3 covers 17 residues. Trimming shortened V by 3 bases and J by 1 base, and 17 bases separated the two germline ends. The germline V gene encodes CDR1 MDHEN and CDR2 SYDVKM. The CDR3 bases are TGTGCCAGCAGTTTTCCCCCGGGGGAAGTTCGCACAGATACGCAGTATTTT. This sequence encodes CASSFPPGEVRTDTQYF.

The CDR3 bases are TGCGCCAGCTCCAACCTCGCAACCGGGGAGCTGTTTTTT. It translates to CASSNLATGELFF. The chain has TRBV10-1 and TRBJ2-2, with D uncertain. CDR3 length equals 13 residues. Germline CDR1 and CDR2: WNHNN and SYGVQD (reference sequence). Deletions cut 8 bases from V and 5 bases from J, with 12 bases between.

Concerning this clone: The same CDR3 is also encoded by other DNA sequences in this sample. The CDR3 nucleotides are TGCGCCAGCAGTGAGTTCAGGGGAGGCTACGAGCAGTACTTC. The encoded protein is CASSEFRGGYEQYF. The gene calls are TRBV10-1 and TRBJ2-7, with D perhaps being TRBD1 or TRBD2 (6 bases each). CDR3 length equals 14 residues. Trimming cost V 1 base and J 3 bases, with 10 bases left between them. Germline loops: CDR1 WNHNN, CDR2 SYGVQD (reference sequence).

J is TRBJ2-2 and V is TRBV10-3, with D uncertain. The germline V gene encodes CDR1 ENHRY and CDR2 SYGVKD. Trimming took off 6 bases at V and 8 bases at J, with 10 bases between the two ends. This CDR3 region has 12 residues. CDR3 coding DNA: TGTGCCATCAGGGTGGAGTGGGGGGAGCTGTTTTTT. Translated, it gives CAIRVEWGELFF.

The chain's CDR3 is CASSLYRQGLEQYF. The CDR3 DNA sequence: TGTGCCAGCAGTTTATATCGGCAGGGGCTCGAGCAGTACTTC. This chain links TRBV27 with TRBJ2-7, with D possibly being TRBD1 (6 bases). The germline gives CDR1 MNHEY, CDR2 SMNVEV (reference sequence). This CDR3 has 14 amino acids. V was pared by 1 base and J by 6 bases, with 13 bases between.

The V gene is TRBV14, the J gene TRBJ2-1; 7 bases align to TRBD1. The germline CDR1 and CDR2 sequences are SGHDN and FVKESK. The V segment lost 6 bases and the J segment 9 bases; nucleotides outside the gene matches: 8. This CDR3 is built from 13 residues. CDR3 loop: CASRGQGVGEQFF. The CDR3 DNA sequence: TGTGCCAGCAGGGGCCAGGGGGTAGGTGAGCAGTTCTTC.

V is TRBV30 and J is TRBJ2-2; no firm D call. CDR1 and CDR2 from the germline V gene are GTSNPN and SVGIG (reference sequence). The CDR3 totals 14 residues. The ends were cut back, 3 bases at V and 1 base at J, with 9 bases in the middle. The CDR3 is CAWSFGVNTGELFF. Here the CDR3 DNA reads TGTGCCTGGAGCTTTGGGGTGAACACCGGGGAGCTGTTTTTT.

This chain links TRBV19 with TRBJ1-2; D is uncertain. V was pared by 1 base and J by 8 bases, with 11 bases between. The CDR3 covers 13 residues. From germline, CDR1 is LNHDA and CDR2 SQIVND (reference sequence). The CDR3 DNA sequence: TGTGCCAGTAGTATAGGGCTAATATCCGGCTACACCTTC. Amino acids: CASSIGLISGYTF.